A single sample is the source of the 25 T cell receptor beta chains below, sequenced in a study of shared clonotypes between healthy human individuals. Only CD45RO-negative cells positively selected for CCR7 counted as naive CD8 cells, so terminally differentiated effector memory CD45RA+ cells were excluded. The protocol was immunoSEQ multiplex PCR, while the TCRdb copy is restricted to in-frame clones and leaves out a portion. The sample carries some 1,900,000 clones, about 95% recorded once. The sample taken for sequencing was naive CD8+ T cells sorted from blood. Receptors were obtained from a man between 18 and 29 years old in good health.

This clone appeared a few times. The sample carries other DNA sequences with the same CDR3. The V gene is TRBV2, the J gene TRBJ1-5; 9 positions agree with TRBD1. The CDR3 consists of 14 residues. Germline CDR1 reads SNHLY; CDR2 reads FYNNEI. J lost 6 bases, V lost 5 bases, and 5 bases had no gene match. CDR3 DNA sequence: TGTGCCAGCAGTCCGGGACAGGGTGGTCAGCCCCAGCATTTT. Its protein product is CASSPGQGGQPQHF.

This chain uses TRBV4-1 with TRBJ2-4; D perhaps matches TRBD1 (6 bases). V shed 1 base and J shed 10 bases, with 29 bases lying between them. Looked up from germline, CDR1 is MGHRA and CDR2 is YSYEKL. The length of the CDR3 is 19 residues. The CDR3 DNA reads as TGCGCCAGCAGCCAAGGATGGGGCAGGGGACGAACGGTACCCATAATTCAGTACTTC. Amino acids: CASSQGWGRGRTVPIIQYF.

The rearrangement links TRBV28 to TRBJ2-7, with 9 bases fitting TRBD1. The CDR3 extends over 16 amino acids. The germline V gene has CDR1 MDHEN and CDR2 SYDVKM. The J segment lost 0 bases and the V segment lost 1 base, leaving 4 bases of the junction unmatched. As DNA, the CDR3 is TGTGCCAGCAGTTTATACCGGGACAGGGCCTCCTACGAGCAGTACTTC. This sequence encodes CASSLYRDRASYEQYF.

About this clone: The same CDR3 can be traced to other DNA sequences in this sample. This chain links TRBV30 with TRBJ2-7; D assignment may be TRBD1 or TRBD2 (6 bases each). The CDR3 is made up of 11 amino acids. V was shortened by 3 bases and J by 7 bases, with 10 bases between the two germline ends. Germline CDR1 is GTSNPN and CDR2 is SVGIG (reference sequence). This CDR3 reads CAWSGGGEQYF. CDR3 DNA sequence: TGTGCCTGGAGCGGAGGGGGTGAGCAGTACTTC.

The chain couples TRBV7-9 to TRBJ2-1; D uncertain. The V gene's germline CDR1 is SEHNR and CDR2 FQNEAQ (reference sequence). V was cut by 1 base and J by 7 bases, with 20 bases left in between. CDR3 length: 17 residues. The CDR3 is CASSLGAWITVGNEQFF. In nucleotides, the CDR3 is TGTGCCAGCAGCTTAGGAGCCTGGATCACGGTCGGGAATGAGCAGTTCTTC.

The J gene is TRBJ2-2, the V gene TRBV7-9; D possibly corresponds to TRBD1 (5 bases). V lost 7 bases, J lost 0 bases, and 15 bases lay in between. Per germline, CDR1 SEHNR and CDR2 FQNEAQ (reference sequence). CDR3 length: 16 amino acids. The CDR3 loop is CASTPQERPNTGELFF. The CDR3 coding sequence is TGTGCCAGCACCCCACAGGAGAGGCCGAACACCGGGGAGCTGTTTTTT.

The rearrangement links TRBV5-1 to TRBJ1-1; the match to TRBD1 covers 7 bases. CDR1 is SGHRS and CDR2 is YFSETQ in the germline V gene. CDR3 length: 13 residues. Germline trimming cut 0 bases from V and 8 bases from J; bases unmatched to any gene: 4. The CDR3 here is CASSLEGTDEAFF. CDR3 nucleotide sequence: TGCGCCAGCAGCTTGGAAGGGACAGACGAAGCTTTCTTT.

With regard to this clone: Because the CDR3's place on the DNA is in doubt, the DNA is left out and the CDR3 is given as listed by TCRdb. The chain recombines TRBV27 with TRBJ2-7. The CDR3 is made up of 16 amino acids, end residues included. Looked up from germline, CDR1 is MNHEY and CDR2 is SMNVEV (reference sequence). The CDR3 region is CASSSSSGTLYLEQYF.

This chain uses TRBV25-1 with TRBJ2-7; D is perhaps TRBD2 (5 bases). The germline CDR1 and CDR2 sequences are MGHDK and SYGVNS. This CDR3 is built from 16 residues. Trimming shortened V by 6 bases and J by 2 bases, and 20 bases separated the two germline ends. CDR3 coding DNA: TGTGCCAGCAGCCAAACGGGTAATGAGGGAACCTACGAGCAGTACTTC. Translating gives CASSQTGNEGTYEQYF.

This clone occurred once. The chain links TRBV6-6 to TRBJ2-1, with 7 positions matching TRBD2. The CDR3 totals 15 residues. V shed 5 bases, J shed 2 bases, and the junction held 6 bases outside the gene matches. Germline loops: CDR1 MNHNY, CDR2 SVGAGI (reference sequence). The CDR3 spells CASSPVGGAYNEQFF. In nucleotides, the CDR3 is TGTGCCAGCAGTCCCGTGGGGGGGGCCTACAATGAGCAGTTCTTC.

Only one count was recorded for this clone. The V call is TRBV5-6, the J call TRBJ2-2; no reliable D call. Trimming took off 0 bases at V and 5 bases at J, with 5 bases between the two ends. This CDR3 has 13 residues. The germline gives CDR1 SGHDT, CDR2 YYEEEE. Here the CDR3 reads CASSLGTTGELFF. The CDR3 nucleotides read TGTGCCAGCAGCTTGGGAACAACCGGGGAGCTGTTTTTT. Full variable domain (rest looked up from reference TRBV5-6 and TRBJ2-2): DAGVTQSPTHLIKTRGQQVTLRCSPKSGHDTVSWYQQALGQGPQFIFQYYEEEERQRGNFPDRFSGHQFPNYSSELNVNALLLGDSALYLCASSLGTTGELFFGEGSRLTVL.

The V call is TRBV15, the J call TRBJ2-1; TRBD2 matches 14 bases. Per germline, CDR1 LNHNV and CDR2 YYDKDF (reference sequence). The CDR3 contains 16 residues. V lost 5 bases, J lost 5 bases, and 5 bases stayed unmatched. The CDR3, as DNA: TGTGCCACCAGCGCCGGACTAGCGGGAGGAGACAATGAGCAGTTCTTC. This encodes CATSAGLAGGDNEQFF.

This clone was counted a single time. Other DNA sequences within the sample encode an identical CDR3. The chain employs TRBV13 and TRBJ2-7, with 7 bases matching TRBD1. CDR1 PRHDT and CDR2 FYEKMQ come from the germline V gene (reference sequence). Trimming removed 1 base from V and 3 bases from J; junction bases left unmatched: 0. CDR3 size: 13 residues. CDR3: CASSLDRGYEQYF. CDR3 sequence (DNA): TGTGCCAGCAGCTTAGACAGGGGCTACGAGCAGTACTTC. Looking up the rest from reference TRBV13 and TRBJ2-7 gives the full variable domain: AAGVIQSPRHLIKEKRETATLKCYPIPRHDTVYWYQQGPGQDPQFLISFYEKMQSDKGSIPDRFSAQQFSDYHSELNMSSLELGDSALYFCASSLDRGYEQYFGPGTRLTVT.

The gene calls are TRBV27 and TRBJ1-2; D possibly corresponds to TRBD1 (5 bases). This CDR3 spans 14 amino acids. The germline CDR1 and CDR2 sequences are MNHEY and SMNVEV (reference sequence). Trimming stripped 1 base from V and 4 bases from J, with 10 bases between. The CDR3: CASSLYQGSYGYTF. CDR3 bases: TGTGCCAGCAGTTTATATCAGGGTAGCTATGGCTACACCTTC.

On this clone itself: This sample also contains other DNA sequences that code for the same CDR3. The CDR3 nucleotides are TGTGCCAGCAGCTTGGGCAATTCACCCCTCCACTTT. Protein: CASSLGNSPLHF. This chain joins TRBV5-4 and TRBJ1-6, with unresolved D. The CDR3 runs to 12 residues. V lost 0 bases and J lost 7, with 2 bases in between. CDR1 is SGHNT and CDR2 is YYREEE in the germline V gene (reference sequence).

The gene calls are TRBV19 and TRBJ2-7; TRBD2 aligns across 8 bases. Germline V lookup: CDR1 LNHDA, CDR2 SQIVND (reference sequence). CDR3 length equals 14 residues. V gave up 7 bases and J gave up 4 bases; unmatched junction bases: 9. As DNA, the CDR3 is TGTGCCAGTATGGCCTCCGGGGGGGCTTACGAGCAGTACTTC. This sequence encodes CASMASGGAYEQYF.

The chain employs TRBV6-5 and TRBJ2-3; TRBD2 might be the D (6 bases). The CDR3 totals 15 residues. CDR1 is MNHEY, CDR2 SVGAGI, per germline. The V and J ends lost 0 bases and 4 bases respectively, with 11 bases between them. This chain's CDR3 is CASSYSTSWSDTQYF. The CDR3 DNA reads as TGTGCCAGCAGTTACTCCACTAGCTGGTCAGATACGCAGTATTTT.

This rearrangement joins TRBV18 to TRBJ1-4; D possibly corresponds to TRBD1 (5 bases). The V gene lost 3 bases and the J gene lost 6 bases, with 11 bases spanning the gap. The CDR3 runs to 14 residues. Germline V gives CDR1 KGHSH, CDR2 LQKENI. CDR3 sequence (DNA): TGTGCCAGCTCACCGGGAAGGGGAGATGAAAAACTGTTTTTT. Residues: CASSPGRGDEKLFF. The whole variable domain, remainder taken from reference TRBV18 and TRBJ1-4, is NAGVMQNPRHLVRRRGQEARLRCSPMKGHSHVYWYRQLPEEGLKFMVYLQKENIIDESGMPKERFSAEFPKEGPSILRIQQVVRGDSAAYFCASSPGRGDEKLFFGSGTQLSVL.

Points on this clone: Other DNA variants within this sample encode the same CDR3. The chain employs TRBV4-1 and TRBJ2-7, with TRBD1 matching over 8 bases. CDR3 length: 15 amino acids. Unmatched junction bases numbered 5, after V lost 1 base and J lost 3 bases. CDR1 is MGHRA and CDR2 is YSYEKL in the germline V gene. The CDR3 here is CASSQAGTGFYEQYF. CDR3 DNA: TGCGCCAGCAGCCAAGCCGGGACAGGATTCTACGAGCAGTACTTC.

The chain recombines TRBV7-2 with TRBJ1-4, with 11 bases aligning to TRBD1. There are 14 residues in the CDR3. The V gene end was trimmed by 4 bases and the J gene end by 6 bases; junction bases not matched to a gene: 1. Germline V gene sequence: CDR1 SGHTA, CDR2 FQGNSA. The chain's CDR3 is CASSWTGGHEKLFF. The DNA of the CDR3 is TGTGCCAGCAGCTGGACAGGGGGCCATGAAAAACTGTTTTTT. Together with reference TRBV7-2 and TRBJ1-4, the CDR3 gives the full variable domain: GAGVSQSPSNKVTEKGKDVELRCDPISGHTALYWYRQSLGQGLEFLIYFQGNSAPDKSGLPSDRFSAERTGGSVSTLTIQRTQQEDSAVYLCASSWTGGHEKLFFGSGTQLSVL.

As regards this clone: The identical CDR3 is also encoded by other nucleotide sequences in the sample. This chain uses TRBV29-1 with TRBJ2-7, with 7 positions matching TRBD2. Germline assignment: CDR1 SQVTM and CDR2 ANQGSEA. The CDR3 has 13 residues. Germline trimming cut 3 bases from V and 2 bases from J; bases unmatched to any gene: 4. As DNA, the CDR3 is TGCAGCGTTGAGACTAGCCGAACCTACGAGCAGTACTTC. This gives the protein CSVETSRTYEQYF.

The chain is built from TRBV9 and TRBJ2-2, with 8 bases identical to TRBD1. Trimming at V came to 0 bases and at J to 5 bases, leaving 6 bases not matched to a gene. Per the germline V gene, CDR1 is SGDLS and CDR2 is YYNGEE. This CDR3 spans 16 amino acids. CDR3 bases: TGTGCCAGCAGCGTAGAAGGGCAGGGGGCGACCGGGGAGCTGTTTTTT. Encoded protein: CASSVEGQGATGELFF.

J is TRBJ1-6 and V is TRBV4-1; D uncertain. The V gene's germline CDR1 is MGHRA and CDR2 YSYEKL. Between the trimmed V and J ends, which lost 0 bases and 6 bases, there was a span of 12 bases. The CDR3 has 16 residues. Written as DNA, the CDR3 is TGCGCCAGCAGCCAAGAAGGGAATGGGTTTAATTCACCCCTCCACTTT. Its translation is CASSQEGNGFNSPLHF.

The V call is TRBV5-1, the J call TRBJ2-1; TRBD2 agrees at 10 bases. The CDR3 is made up of 14 amino acids. The germline V gene encodes CDR1 SGHRS and CDR2 YFSETQ. J was trimmed by 9 bases and V by 1 base; bases with no gene match: 4. In DNA form, the CDR3 reads TGCGCCAGCAGCTTGTGGCTAGCGGGAGTTGAGCAGTTCTTC. It is translated as CASSLWLAGVEQFF. The variable domain in full, completed from reference TRBV5-1 and TRBJ2-1, reads KAGVTQTPRYLIKTRGQQVTLSCSPISGHRSVSWYQQTPGQGLQFLFEYFSETQRNKGNFPGRFSGRQFSNSRSEMNVSTLELGDSALYLCASSLWLAGVEQFFGPGTRLTVL.

In this sample, this clone turned up once. The junction departs from the called germline gene at one end, perhaps through a read error. This chain connects TRBV6-5 to TRBJ2-7, with D unresolved. CDR3 size: 13 residues. CDR1 MNHEY and CDR2 SVGAGI come from the germline V gene. The CDR3 DNA reads as TGTGTCAGCAGTTACTCAGAGACTTACGAGCAGTACTTC. Translation: CVSSYSETYEQYF.